This T cell receptor beta chain was obtained from a study of identical twins. Study-wide results and caveats: The analysis was cross-sectional rather than longitudinal within donors. Cord blood beta clonotypes present at high abundance carried fewer insertions; no such pattern appeared in memory repertoires.

This CDR3 spans 15 amino acids. CDR1 is SGHTA, CDR2 FQGTGA, per germline. V dropped 4 bases and J dropped 6; count of bases not matched to a gene: 6. Comment on this clonotype: Its target is unknown.

Only healthy Caucasians were included as donors. Template switching introduced a universal primer site, and the cDNA bore unique molecular identifiers. TCRdb re-derived calls from the 5' RACE reads in MiXCR, one entry per CDR3 protein. Counted here are approximately 700,000 distinct CDR3 sequences, 6.1% occurring once; the ten biggest clones make up 1.5% to 2%. This clonotype originated in a man younger than 35 in good health. This chain joins TRBV7-3 and TRBJ2-1, with 10 bases matching TRBD2. The sample was naive T cells sorted from blood. Here the CDR3 reads CASSYLAGEPNEQFF. The CDR3 bases are TGTGCCAGCAGCTATCTAGCGGGAGAGCCCAATGAGCAGTTCTTC.